This T cell receptor beta chain comes out of a study of CD8 T cells in ankylosing spondylitis. V trimming: 2 bases; J trimming: 0 bases; junction bases outside the gene matches: 8. The CDR3 runs 19 residues. The germline V gene has CDR1 MRHNA and CDR2 SNTAGT. The study's findings and limits: For ankylosing spondylitis blood, a TCR beta motif of roughly 8 highly homologous variants appeared characteristic. Reactive arthritis synovial fluid and blood previously showed some of these motif variants. Disease-linked clones reportedly showed significant enrichment in matched ankylosing spondylitis synovial fluid.

This clonotype has a handful of counts. The antigen remains undetermined. Quantitative barcoded 5'-RACE was used to prepare TCR beta libraries. MiXCR, applied by TCRdb to the 5' RACE reads, yields one record per CDR3 protein. This repertoire shows 350,000 to 400,000 distinct CDR3 sequences, roughly 22% found once; its top ten account for around 14%. The clonotype was recovered from a male donor with ankylosing spondylitis or in good health (not recorded which). Specimen: blood, either unsorted or a sorted T cell fraction (not recorded which). This chain connects TRBV6-4 to TRBJ2-6; 9 positions agree with TRBD1. The CDR3 DNA sequence: TGTGCCAGCAGTGACCAGTTGGAGACAGGGGGCTCTGGGGCCAACGTCCTGACTTTC. It specifies CASSDQLETGGSGANVLTF.